What follows is one TCR beta chain and its context. The antigen is unknown. The source of the sample is a study of T-cell memory formation after mild COVID-19. Notes on the study in general: The study found contracting CD4+ clones mainly in CM and EM and contracting CD8+ clones in EMRA.

TCRdb recomputed calls from the 5' RACE reads with MiXCR, one row per CDR3 protein. The sample lists about 39,000 distinct CDR3 sequences, around 6.1% occurring once. The clonotype was recovered from an adult who had mild COVID-19 (a few samples of this study predate the infection). Cell type and time point are not known. The sample taken for sequencing was PBMCs or a T cell subset sorted from them (not recorded which).

The DNA of the CDR3 is TGTGCCAGCAGCTTAGCGGGGAGGCAAAGTCGGAATTCACCCCTCCACTTT. The encoded protein is CASSLAGRQSRNSPLHF. The chain combines TRBV7-2 with TRBJ1-6; D uncertain. The V end lost 0 bases, the J end lost 7 bases, and 16 bases lay between the germline ends. CDR3 length: 17 amino acids. Germline-derived CDR1 and CDR2 are SGHTA and FQGNSA.